This TCR beta chain emerged from a study of blood T cell repertoires in COVID-19. The overall study: Collection of acute and convalescent COVID-19 samples took place in the United States, Italy and Spain. PBMCs, B-cell-depleted T cells, or T cells provided the cDNA or gDNA that made up the material.

CDR1 is LNHDA, CDR2 SQIVND, per germline (reference sequence). V shed 6 bases and J 1 base; nucleotides not matched to a gene: 2. This CDR3 is 14 amino acids long. Original methodology: Estimation of nucleated cell counts was performed using reference gene primer amplification. Profiling relied on immunoSEQ multiplex PCR, and the TCRdb table lists in-frame clones only, not all of them. For V, J and clone size, that table is used; D and trimming come from the DNA. The table includes some 48,000 clones, around nine tenths detected once. The sample was peripheral blood. The chain couples TRBV19 to TRBJ1-1; 10 bases map to TRBD1. The TCR originated in a woman aged 80 or over with acute or convalescent COVID-19. Written as DNA, the CDR3 is TGTGCCAGTAGAGGACAGGGGGGGAACACTGAAGCTTTCTTT. Translation gives CASRGQGGNTEAFF. The entire variable domain, with the rest obtained from reference TRBV19 and TRBJ1-1, is as follows: DGGITQSPKYLFRKEGQNVTLSCEQNLNHDAMYWYRQDPGQGLRLIYYSQIVNDFQKGDIAEGYSVSREKKESFPLTVTSAQKNPTAFYLCASRGQGGNTEAFFGQGTRLTVV.